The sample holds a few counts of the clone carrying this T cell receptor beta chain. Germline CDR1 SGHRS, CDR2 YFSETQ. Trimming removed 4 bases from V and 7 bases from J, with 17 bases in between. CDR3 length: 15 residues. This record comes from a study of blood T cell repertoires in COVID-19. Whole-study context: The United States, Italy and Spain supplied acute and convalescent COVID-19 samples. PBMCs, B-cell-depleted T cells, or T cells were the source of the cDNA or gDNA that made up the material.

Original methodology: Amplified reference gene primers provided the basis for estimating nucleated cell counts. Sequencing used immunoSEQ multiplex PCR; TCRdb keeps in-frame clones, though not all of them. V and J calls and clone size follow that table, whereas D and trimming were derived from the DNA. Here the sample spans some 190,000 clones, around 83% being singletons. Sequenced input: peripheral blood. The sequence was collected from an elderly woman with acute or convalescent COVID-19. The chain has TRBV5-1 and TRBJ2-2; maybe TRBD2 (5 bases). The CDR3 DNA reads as TGCGCCAGCAGCCAAATGGACTCCCTAGGCGGGGAGCTGTTTTTT. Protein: CASSQMDSLGGELFF. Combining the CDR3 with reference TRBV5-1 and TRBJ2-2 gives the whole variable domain KAGVTQTPRYLIKTRGQQVTLSCSPISGHRSVSWYQQTPGQGLQFLFEYFSETQRNKGNFPGRFSGRQFSNSRSEMNVSTLELGDSALYLCASSQMDSLGGELFFGEGSRLTVL.